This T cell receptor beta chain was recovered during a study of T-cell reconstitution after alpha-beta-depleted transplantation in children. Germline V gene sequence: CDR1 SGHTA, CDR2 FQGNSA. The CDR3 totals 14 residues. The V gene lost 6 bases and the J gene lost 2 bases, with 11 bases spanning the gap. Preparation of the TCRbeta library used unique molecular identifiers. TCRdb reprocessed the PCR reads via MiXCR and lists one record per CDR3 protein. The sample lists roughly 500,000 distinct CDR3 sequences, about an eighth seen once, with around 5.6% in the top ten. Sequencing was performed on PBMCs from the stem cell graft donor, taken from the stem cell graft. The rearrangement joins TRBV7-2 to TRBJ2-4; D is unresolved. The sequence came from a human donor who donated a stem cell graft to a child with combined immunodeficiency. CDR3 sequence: CASSMGTTKNIQYF. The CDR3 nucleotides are TGTGCCAGCAGTATGGGAACTACCAAAAACATTCAGTACTTC.